This paragraph covers one TCR beta chain sequence. What it binds is unknown. This entry is derived from a study of cytomegalovirus exposure and HLA in healthy donors. General study points: Analysis was carried out at a later point, and it linked a missense DCLRE1C variant to TCR beta V- and J-gene trimming. When presence/absence was analysed, sequencing depth was taken to be roughly uniform across donors.

This CDR3 has 12 residues. V gave up 7 bases and J gave up 2 bases, with 8 bases separating them. CDR1 and CDR2 from the germline V gene are SNHLY and FYNNEI. PCR used 60 Vbeta primers and 13 Jbeta primers. The method was immunoSEQ multiplex PCR; TCRdb's version includes in-frame clones alone and lacks a portion of them. The table records 150,000 to 200,000 clones, more than 70% of them present only once. The sequence was obtained from a male donor in good health and CMV-seronegative. The V and J genes are TRBV2 and TRBJ1-2; a weak D match, TRBD1 (5 bases). The sequencing sample was made of PBMCs. The CDR3 loop is CASIGGNYGYTF. CDR3 DNA: TGTGCCAGCATTGGGGGGAACTATGGCTACACCTTC.